This T cell receptor (beta chain) was identified in a study of regulatory T cells in long-lasting Graves disease. Study at large: Antithyroid drugs had been given to newly diagnosed Graves' patients for under 3 months. Whole-study results and caveats: Accuracy was possibly reduced by small sample size.

This clonotype has at least ten counts. Its specificity is not known. With iRepertoire HTBI primers and Arm-PCR of CDR3 regions, TCR beta libraries were built. Each CDR3 protein gets one entry after TCRdb re-called the multiplex PCR reads with MiXCR. The sample lists about 350,000 distinct CDR3 sequences, roughly a sixth seen once, with just under 30% in the top ten. Germline assignment: CDR1 SGHVS and CDR2 FQNEAQ. Trimming at V came to 3 bases and at J to 3 bases, leaving 6 bases not matched to a gene. This CDR3 is 15 amino acids long. The sample's time point: newly diagnosed GD, antithyroid drugs for less than 3 months. There was RNA extracted from PBMCs, and the TCR library was made from it. Patients hailed from an endocrinology department in Xi'an, China. These data were also reused for a study on T cells in Graves' hyperthyroidism and ophthalmopathy.

V gene TRBV7-8 combines with J gene TRBJ2-7, with TRBD1 matching 9 bases. The sample consisted of peripheral blood mononuclear cells (PBMCs), taken at new diagnosis, from a patient treated with antithyroid drugs. The source of this sequence is a man in his forties with Graves disease. The CDR3 here is CASSLDPGQGYEQYF. The DNA of the CDR3 is TGTGCCAGCAGCTTGGACCCGGGACAGGGCTACGAGCAGTACTTC.